This T cell receptor beta chain was captured by sequencing in a study of blood T cell repertoires in COVID-19. The germline V gene has CDR1 SGHTA and CDR2 FQGNSA. The CDR3 is 13 amino acids. Trimming stripped 3 bases from V and 0 bases from J, with 5 bases between. In the authors' methods: By means of reference gene primer amplification, nucleated cell counts were estimated. Libraries were prepared by immunoSEQ multiplex PCR; TCRdb keeps only in-frame clonotypes and omits some of them. For V, J and clone size, that table is used; D and trimming come from the DNA. The sample shows more than 150,000 clones, 70% to 80% of them seen only once. Study members were between about 18 and 100 years old and lived in over 20 US regions. Each participant's cohort was designated according to participant-reported clinical history. Within the 2 weeks before study entry, each person in the exposed group met a COVID-19 case.

This clonotype originated in a man between 60 and 75 years old who had been exposed to COVID-19. The chain employs TRBV7-2 and TRBJ1-1; D is undetermined. Sequencing was performed on PBMCs or T cells enriched from blood (not recorded which). Here the CDR3 DNA reads TGTGCCAGCAGCTTTCGGGTGAACACTGAAGCTTTCTTT. It translates to CASSFRVNTEAFF.